This TCR beta chain was recovered during a study of cytomegalovirus exposure and HLA in healthy donors. Both 60 Vbeta primers and 13 Jbeta primers went into the PCR. Produced via immunoSEQ multiplex PCR; TCRdb's table is partial and in-frame only. The profile shows about 160,000 clones, around three quarters of them singletons. Worth noting for this clone: Its antigen is not known.

The CDR3 covers 13 residues. Per the germline V gene, CDR1 is SGHNT and CDR2 is YENEEA. V shed 8 bases and J 5 bases; nucleotides not matched to a gene: 3. General study results and limits: In a later analysis, most CMV-associated TCR beta chains appeared HLA-restricted.

The sequenced material came from PBMCs. The TCR was taken from a woman aged 40 to 50 in good health and CMV-seronegative. The J gene is TRBJ1-4, the V gene TRBV11-3, with 9 bases aligning to TRBD1. The CDR3 loop reads CASGQGRNEKLFF. For the CDR3, the DNA is TGTGCCAGCGGACAGGGGAGGAATGAAAAACTGTTTTTT.